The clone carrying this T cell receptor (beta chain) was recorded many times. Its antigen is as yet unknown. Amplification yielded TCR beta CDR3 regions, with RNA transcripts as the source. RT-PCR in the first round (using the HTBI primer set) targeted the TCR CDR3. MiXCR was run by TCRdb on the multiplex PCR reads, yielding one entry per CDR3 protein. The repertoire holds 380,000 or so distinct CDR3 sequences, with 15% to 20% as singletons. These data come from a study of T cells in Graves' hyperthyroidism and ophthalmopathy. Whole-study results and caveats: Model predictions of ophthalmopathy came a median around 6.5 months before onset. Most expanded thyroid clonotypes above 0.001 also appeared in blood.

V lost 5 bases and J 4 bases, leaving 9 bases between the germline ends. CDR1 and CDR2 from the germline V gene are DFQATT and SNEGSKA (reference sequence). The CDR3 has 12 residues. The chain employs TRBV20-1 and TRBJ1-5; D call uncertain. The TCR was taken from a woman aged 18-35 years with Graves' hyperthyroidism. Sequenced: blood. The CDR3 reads CSALYLNQPQHF. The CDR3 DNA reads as TGCAGTGCTCTCTACCTGAATCAGCCCCAGCATTTT.